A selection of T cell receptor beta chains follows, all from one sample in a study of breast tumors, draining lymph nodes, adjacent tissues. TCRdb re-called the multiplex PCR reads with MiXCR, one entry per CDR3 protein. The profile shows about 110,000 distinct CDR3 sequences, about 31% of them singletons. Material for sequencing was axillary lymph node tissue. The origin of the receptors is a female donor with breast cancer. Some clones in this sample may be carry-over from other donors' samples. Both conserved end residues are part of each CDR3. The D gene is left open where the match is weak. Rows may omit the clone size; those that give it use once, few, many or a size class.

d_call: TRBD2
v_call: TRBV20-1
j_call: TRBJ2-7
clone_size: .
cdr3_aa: CSARGLAGHYEQYF
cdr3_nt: TGCAGTGCCCGGGGACTAGCGGGACACTACGAGCAGTACTTC

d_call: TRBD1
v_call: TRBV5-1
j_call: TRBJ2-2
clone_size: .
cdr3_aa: CASSVTGFGNTGELFF
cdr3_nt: TGCGCCAGCAGCGTGACAGGGTTTGGAAACACCGGGGAGCTGTTTTTT

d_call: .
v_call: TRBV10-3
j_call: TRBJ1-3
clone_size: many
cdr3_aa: CAIGGVQARSGGNTIYF
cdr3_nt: TGTGCCATCGGTGGGGTACAGGCACGGAGTGGCGGAAACACCATATATTTT

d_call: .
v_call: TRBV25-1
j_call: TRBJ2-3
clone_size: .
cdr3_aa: CASSDSGTADTQYF
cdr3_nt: TGTGCCAGCAGTGATAGTGGGACGGCAGATACGCAGTATTTT

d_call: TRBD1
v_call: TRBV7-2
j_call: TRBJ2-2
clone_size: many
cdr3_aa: CASSKTTGPGELFF
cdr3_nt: TGTGCCAGCAGCAAAACGACAGGGCCCGGGGAGCTGTTTTTT

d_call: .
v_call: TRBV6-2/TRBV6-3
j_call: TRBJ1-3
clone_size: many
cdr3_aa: CASGPGGPLNTIYF
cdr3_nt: TGTGCCAGCGGACCCGGGGGGCCACTCAACACCATATATTTT

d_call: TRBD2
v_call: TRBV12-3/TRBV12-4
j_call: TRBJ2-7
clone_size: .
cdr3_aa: CASRGLAGGPRYEQYF
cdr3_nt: TGTGCCAGCAGAGGACTAGCGGGGGGGCCAAGGTACGAGCAGTACTTC

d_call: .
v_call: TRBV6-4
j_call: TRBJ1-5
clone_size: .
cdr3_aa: CASSDPGGSGAFNQPQHF
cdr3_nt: TGTGCCAGCAGTGACCCGGGGGGGTCCGGAGCCTTCAATCAGCCCCAGCATTTT

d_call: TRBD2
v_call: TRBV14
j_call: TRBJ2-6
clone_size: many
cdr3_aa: CASSFHGLAGRSGANVLTF
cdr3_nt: TGTGCCAGCAGCTTCCACGGACTAGCGGGTCGCTCTGGGGCCAACGTCCTGACTTTC

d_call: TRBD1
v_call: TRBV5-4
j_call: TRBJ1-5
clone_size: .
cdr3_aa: CASSLEGTGVGNQPQHF
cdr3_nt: TGTGCCAGCAGCTTGGAAGGGACAGGGGTGGGCAATCAGCCCCAGCATTTT

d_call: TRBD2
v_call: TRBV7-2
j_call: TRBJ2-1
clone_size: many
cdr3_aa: CASSLGIAGGELEQFF
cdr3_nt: TGTGCCAGCAGCTTAGGAATCGCGGGGGGGGAATTGGAGCAGTTCTTC

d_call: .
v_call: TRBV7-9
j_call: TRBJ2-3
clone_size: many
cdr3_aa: CASSLSGTDTQYF
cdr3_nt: TGTGCCAGCAGCTTATCGGGCACAGATACGCAGTATTTT

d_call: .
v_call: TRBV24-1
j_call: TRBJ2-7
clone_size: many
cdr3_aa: CATSASTPSSYEQYF
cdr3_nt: TGTGCCACCAGTGCTTCGACGCCGAGCTCCTACGAGCAGTACTTC

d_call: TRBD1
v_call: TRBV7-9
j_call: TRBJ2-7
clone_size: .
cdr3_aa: CASSSQGAKDTYEQYF
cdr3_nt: TGTGCCAGCAGCTCACAGGGGGCGAAGGACACTTACGAGCAGTACTTC

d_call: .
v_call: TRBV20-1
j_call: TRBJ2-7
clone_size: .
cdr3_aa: CSAPQGSSEQYF
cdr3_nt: TGCAGTGCTCCCCAGGGGAGCAGCGAGCAGTACTTC

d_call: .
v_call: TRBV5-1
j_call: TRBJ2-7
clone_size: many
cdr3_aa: CASSSYEQYF
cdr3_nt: TGCGCCAGCAGCTCCTACGAGCAGTACTTC

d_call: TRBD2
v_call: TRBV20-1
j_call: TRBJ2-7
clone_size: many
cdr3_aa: CSARGTSVSYEQYF
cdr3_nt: TGCAGTGCTAGGGGGACTAGCGTCTCCTACGAGCAGTACTTC

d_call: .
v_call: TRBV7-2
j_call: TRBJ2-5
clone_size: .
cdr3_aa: CASSLARRGAAQETQCF
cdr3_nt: TGTGCCAGCAGCTTAGCGCGCAGGGGGGCGGCACAAGAGACCCAGTGCTTC

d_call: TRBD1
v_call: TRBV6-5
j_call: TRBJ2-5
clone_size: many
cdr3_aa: CASSYFRSTGKETQYF
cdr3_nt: TGTGCCAGCAGTTATTTTCGTTCGACAGGGAAGGAGACCCAGTACTTC

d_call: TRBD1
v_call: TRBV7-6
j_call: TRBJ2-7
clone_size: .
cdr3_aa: CASTGQGALGEQYF
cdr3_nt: TGTGCTTCTACGGGACAGGGGGCACTTGGGGAGCAGTACTTC

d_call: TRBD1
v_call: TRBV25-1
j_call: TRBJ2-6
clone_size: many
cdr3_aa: CASKDRASGANVLTF
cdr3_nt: TGTGCCAGCAAGGACAGGGCCTCTGGGGCCAACGTCCTGACTTTC

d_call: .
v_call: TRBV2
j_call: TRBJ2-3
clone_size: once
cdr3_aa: CASKRLGDTQYF
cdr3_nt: TGTGCCAGCAAACGTCTGGGAGATACGCAGTATTTT

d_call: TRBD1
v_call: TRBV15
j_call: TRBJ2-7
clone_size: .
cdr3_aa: CATSSPTGGIYEQYF
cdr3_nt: TGTGCCACCAGCAGCCCGACAGGGGGGATCTACGAGCAGTACTTC

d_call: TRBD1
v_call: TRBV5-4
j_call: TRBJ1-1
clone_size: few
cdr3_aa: CASTYFRGRTEAFF
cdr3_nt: TGTGCCAGCACCTACTTCAGGGGGCGGACTGAAGCTTTCTTT

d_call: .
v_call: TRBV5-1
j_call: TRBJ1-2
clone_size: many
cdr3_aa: CASSRRSQGGGNYGYTF
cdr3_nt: TGCGCCAGCAGCCGCAGGAGTCAGGGAGGGGGTAACTATGGCTACACCTTC

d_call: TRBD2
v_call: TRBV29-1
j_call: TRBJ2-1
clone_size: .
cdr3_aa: CSVVILAGNEQFF
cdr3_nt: TGCAGCGTCGTTATCTTAGCGGGGAATGAGCAGTTCTTC

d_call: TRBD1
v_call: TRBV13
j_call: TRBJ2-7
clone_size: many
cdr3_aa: CASSLVGTGPPYEQYF
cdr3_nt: TGTGCCAGCAGCTTAGTAGGGACAGGTCCCCCCTACGAGCAGTACTTC

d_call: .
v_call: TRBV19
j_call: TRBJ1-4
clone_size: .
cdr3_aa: CASRRRGTNEKLFF
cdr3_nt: TGTGCCAGTAGACGACGGGGAACTAACGAAAAACTGTTTTTT

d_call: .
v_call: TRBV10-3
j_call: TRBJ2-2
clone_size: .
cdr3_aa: CAISVSAGELFF
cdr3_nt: TGTGCCATCAGTGTAAGTGCCGGGGAGCTGTTTTTT

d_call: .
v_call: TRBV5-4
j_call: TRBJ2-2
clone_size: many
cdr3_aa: CASSSQGEISGELFF
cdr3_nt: TGTGCCAGCAGCTCGCAGGGTGAAATCTCCGGGGAGCTGTTTTTT

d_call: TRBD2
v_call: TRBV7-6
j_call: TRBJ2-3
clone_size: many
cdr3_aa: CASSFRGDTDTQYF
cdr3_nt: TGTGCCAGCAGCTTTCGGGGGGACACAGATACGCAGTATTTT

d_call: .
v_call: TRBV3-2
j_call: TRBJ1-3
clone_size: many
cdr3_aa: CASSQDDKDSGNTIYF
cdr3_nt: TGTGCCAGCAGCCAAGACGACAAGGACTCTGGAAACACCATATATTTT

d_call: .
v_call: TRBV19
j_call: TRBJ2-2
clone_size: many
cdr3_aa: CATQGGAGVNTGELFF
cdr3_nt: TGTGCCACTCAGGGGGGAGCGGGGGTTAACACCGGGGAGCTGTTTTTT

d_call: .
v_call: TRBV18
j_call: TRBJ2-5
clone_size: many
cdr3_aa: CASSPPVAAVRTQYF
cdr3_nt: TGTGCCAGCTCACCACCAGTGGCTGCCGTCCGGACCCAGTACTTC

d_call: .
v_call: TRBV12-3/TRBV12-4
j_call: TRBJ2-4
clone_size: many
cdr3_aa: CASSYWGFSIQYF
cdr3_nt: TGTGCCAGCAGTTACTGGGGCTTCAGCATTCAGTACTTC

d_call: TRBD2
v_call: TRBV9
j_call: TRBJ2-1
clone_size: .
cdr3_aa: CASSVGGLSTDTQFF
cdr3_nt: TGTGCCAGCAGCGTAGGGGGACTAAGCACAGATACGCAGTTCTTC

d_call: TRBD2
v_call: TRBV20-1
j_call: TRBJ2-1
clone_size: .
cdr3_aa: CSASGLAGANNEQFF
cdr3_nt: TGCAGTGCCTCGGGGCTAGCGGGAGCCAACAATGAGCAGTTCTTC

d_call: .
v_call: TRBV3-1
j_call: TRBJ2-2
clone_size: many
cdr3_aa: CASSRGLSASSSPNTGELFF
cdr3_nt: TGTGCCAGCAGTCGCGGACTAAGCGCCTCCTCGAGTCCGAACACCGGGGAGCTGTTTTTT

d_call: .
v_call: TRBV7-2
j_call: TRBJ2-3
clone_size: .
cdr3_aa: CASSIYLCSADSGPDTQYF
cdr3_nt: .

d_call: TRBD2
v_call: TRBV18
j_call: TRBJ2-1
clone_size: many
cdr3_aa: CASSPPASGHEQFF
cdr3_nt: TGTGCCAGCTCACCACCAGCTAGCGGGCATGAGCAGTTCTTC

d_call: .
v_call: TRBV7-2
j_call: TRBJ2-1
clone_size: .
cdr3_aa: CASSRTPQSNEQFF
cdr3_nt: TGTGCCAGCAGCCGGACTCCTCAAAGCAATGAGCAGTTCTTC

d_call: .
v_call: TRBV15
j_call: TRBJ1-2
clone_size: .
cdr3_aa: CATSRGSLGIYGYTF
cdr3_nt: TGTGCCACCAGCAGAGGGTCGTTGGGGATCTATGGCTACACCTTC

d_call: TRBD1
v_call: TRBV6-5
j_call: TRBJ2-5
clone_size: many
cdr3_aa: CASTRDRPQETQYF
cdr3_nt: TGTGCCAGCACCCGGGACAGGCCCCAAGAGACCCAGTACTTC

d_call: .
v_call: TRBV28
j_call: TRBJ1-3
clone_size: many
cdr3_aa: CASLREAGNTIYF
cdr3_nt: TGTGCCAGCCTACGCGAAGCTGGAAACACCATATATTTT

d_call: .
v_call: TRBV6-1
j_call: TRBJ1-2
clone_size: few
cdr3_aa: CASSQNSNYGYTF
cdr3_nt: TGTGCCAGCAGTCAAAACAGCAACTATGGCTACACCTTC

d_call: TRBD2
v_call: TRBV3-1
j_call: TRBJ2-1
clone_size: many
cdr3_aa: CASSQLADEQFF
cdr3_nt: TGTGCCAGCAGCCAACTAGCGGATGAGCAGTTCTTC

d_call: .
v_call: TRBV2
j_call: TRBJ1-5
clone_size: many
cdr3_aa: CASARRASNQPQHF
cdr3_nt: TGTGCCAGCGCGAGGAGGGCCAGCAATCAGCCCCAGCATTTT

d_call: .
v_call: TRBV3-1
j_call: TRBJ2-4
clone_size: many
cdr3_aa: CASSQSADIQYF
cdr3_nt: TGTGCCAGCAGCCAGTCGGCGGACATTCAGTACTTC

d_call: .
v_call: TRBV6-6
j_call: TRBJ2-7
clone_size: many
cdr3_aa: CASSSVIGYYEQYF
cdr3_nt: TGTGCCAGCAGTTCGGTCATCGGGTACTACGAGCAGTACTTC

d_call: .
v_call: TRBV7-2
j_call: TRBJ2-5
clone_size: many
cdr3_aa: CASSFGETQYF
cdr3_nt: TGTGCCAGCAGCTTTGGAGAGACCCAGTACTTC

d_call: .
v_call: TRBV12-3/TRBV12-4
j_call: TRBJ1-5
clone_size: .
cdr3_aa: CASSFTRGDQPQHF
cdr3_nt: TGTGCCAGCAGTTTCACCCGAGGGGATCAGCCCCAGCATTTT

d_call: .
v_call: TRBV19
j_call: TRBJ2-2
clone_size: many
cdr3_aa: CASSEDAGELFF
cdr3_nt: TGTGCCAGTAGTGAGGATGCCGGGGAGCTGTTTTTT

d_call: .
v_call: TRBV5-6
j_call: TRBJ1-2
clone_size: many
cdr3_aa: CASSFRDYGYTF
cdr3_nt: TGTGCCAGCAGCTTCAGAGACTATGGCTACACCTTC

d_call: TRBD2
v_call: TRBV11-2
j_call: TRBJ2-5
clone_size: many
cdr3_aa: CASSLAGGETQYF
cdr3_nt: TGTGCCAGCAGCTTAGCGGGGGGGGAGACCCAGTACTTC

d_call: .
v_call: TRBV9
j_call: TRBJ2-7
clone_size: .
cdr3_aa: CASSFYICSAKGQATYEQYF
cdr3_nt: .

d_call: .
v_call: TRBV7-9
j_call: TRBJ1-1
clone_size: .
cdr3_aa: CASSSGQIEAFF
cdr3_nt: TGTGCCAGCAGCTCAGGACAAATTGAAGCTTTCTTT

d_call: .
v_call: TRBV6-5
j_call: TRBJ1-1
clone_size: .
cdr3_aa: CASSYSSQGSIQAFF
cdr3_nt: TGTGCCAGCAGTTACTCGTCACAGGGTTCAATTCAAGCTTTCTTT

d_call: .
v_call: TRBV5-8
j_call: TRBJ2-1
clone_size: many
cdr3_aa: CASSPARRSYNEQFF
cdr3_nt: TGTGCCAGCAGCCCGGCCCGCCGTTCCTACAATGAGCAGTTCTTC

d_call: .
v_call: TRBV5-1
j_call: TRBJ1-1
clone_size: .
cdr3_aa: CASSLGMNTEAFF
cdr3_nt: TGCGCCAGCAGCTTGGGAATGAACACTGAAGCTTTCTTT